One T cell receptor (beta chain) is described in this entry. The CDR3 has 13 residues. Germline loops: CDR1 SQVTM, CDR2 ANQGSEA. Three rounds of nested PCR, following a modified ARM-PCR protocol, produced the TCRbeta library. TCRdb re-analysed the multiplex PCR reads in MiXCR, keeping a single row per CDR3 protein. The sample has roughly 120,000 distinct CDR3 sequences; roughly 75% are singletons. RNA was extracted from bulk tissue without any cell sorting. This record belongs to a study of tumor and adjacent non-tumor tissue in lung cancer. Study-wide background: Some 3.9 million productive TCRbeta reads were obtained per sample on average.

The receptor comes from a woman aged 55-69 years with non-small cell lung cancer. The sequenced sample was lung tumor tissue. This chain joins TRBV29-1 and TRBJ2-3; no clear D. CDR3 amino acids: CCDAERLTDTQYF. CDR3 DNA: TGCTGCGATGCGGAGCGACTCACAGATACGCAGTATTTT.